The 12 T cell receptor beta chains in this list originate from one sample, sequenced in a study of shared clonotypes between healthy human individuals. Profiled with immunoSEQ multiplex PCR; TCRdb holds only in-frame clones, not every one. This sample has approximately 600,000 clones, with around 96% found just once. Naive CD8 cells were CD45RO-negative, positively selected for CCR7, excluding terminally differentiated effector memory CD45RA+ cells. Specimen: naive CD8+ T cells sorted from blood. Receptors originate from a woman in her 30s in good health.

This chain links TRBV2 with TRBJ2-6, with a possible D match to TRBD2 (6 bases). The CDR3 has 19 residues. Germline CDR1 and CDR2: SNHLY and FYNNEI. Trimming removed 6 bases from V and 0 bases from J, with 21 bases in between. The CDR3 region has the DNA TGTGCCAGCAGGCTCACTAGCCTGTATACTACCTCTGGGGCCAACGTCCTGACTTTC. This codes for CASRLTSLYTTSGANVLTF. The entire variable domain, with the rest obtained from reference TRBV2 and TRBJ2-6, is as follows: EPEVTQTPSHQVTQMGQEVILRCVPISNHLYFYWYRQILGQKVEFLVSFYNNEISEKSEIFDDQFSVERPDGSNFTLKIRSTKLEDSAMYFCASRLTSLYTTSGANVLTFGAGSRLTVL.

The chain carries TRBV28 and TRBJ2-7; the D gene is possibly TRBD2 (6 bases). The CDR3 length is 14 residues. With 3 bases removed from V and 1 base from J, the gap between germline ends came to 10 bases. The germline CDR1 and CDR2 sequences are MDHEN and SYDVKM. The CDR3 loop is CASSFGGVSYEQYF. CDR3 nucleotides: TGTGCCAGCAGTTTTGGCGGGGTGTCCTACGAGCAGTACTTC.

This chain links TRBV15 with TRBJ2-5; TRBD2 matches at 12 bases. The DNA end lines up better with TRBJ2-7; the J call may be wrong. The CDR3 is 14 amino acids. CDR1 and CDR2 (germline): LNHNV, YYDKDF (reference sequence). CDR3: CATSRELAGGEQYF. In DNA, the CDR3 is TGTGCCACCAGCAGAGAACTAGCGGGAGGCGAGCAGTACTTC.

The rearrangement links TRBV7-9 to TRBJ2-7; D is unclear. V lost 3 bases to trimming and J lost 3 bases, with 9 bases between them. Germline CDR1 and CDR2: SEHNR and FQNEAQ (reference sequence). The CDR3 extends over 13 amino acids. Here the CDR3 reads CASSFPDHYEQYF. The CDR3 DNA sequence: TGTGCCAGCAGCTTCCCGGACCACTACGAGCAGTACTTC.

A note on this clone: The sample holds other DNA sequences that translate to the same CDR3. J is TRBJ1-1 and V is TRBV5-6; D gene ambiguous. CDR1 SGHDT and CDR2 YYEEEE come from the germline V gene. This CDR3 is built from 11 residues. Trimming cost V 0 bases and J 5 bases, with 2 bases left between them. The CDR3 sequence: CASSLGTEAFF. CDR3 sequence (DNA): TGTGCCAGCAGCTTGGGGACTGAAGCTTTCTTT.

The V gene is TRBV27, the J gene TRBJ1-5; D unclear. The CDR3 has 15 residues. Trimming cost V 1 base and J 2 bases, with 9 bases left between them. Germline assignment: CDR1 MNHEY and CDR2 SMNVEV (reference sequence). CDR3 sequence: CASSLYGIGNQPQHF. CDR3 bases: TGTGCCAGCAGTTTATACGGAATCGGCAATCAGCCCCAGCATTTT.

The V and J genes are TRBV9 and TRBJ1-2; 9 bases match TRBD1. This CDR3 spans 15 amino acids. The germline V gene has CDR1 SGDLS and CDR2 YYNGEE. J gave up 4 bases and V 3 bases, and 7 bases lay outside the gene matches. CDR3: CASSGRTGESYGYTF. The CDR3, as DNA: TGTGCCAGCAGCGGACGGACAGGGGAAAGCTATGGCTACACCTTC. The complete variable domain, with remaining parts taken from reference TRBV9 and TRBJ1-2, reads DSGVTQTPKHLITATGQRVTLRCSPRSGDLSVYWYQQSLDQGLQFLIQYYNGEERAKGNILERFSAQQFPDLHSELNLSSLELGDSALYFCASSGRTGESYGYTFGSGTRLTVV.

The J gene is TRBJ1-2, the V gene TRBV29-1, with D possibly being TRBD1 (6 bases). Germline-derived CDR1 and CDR2 are SQVTM and ANQGSEA. The CDR3 contains 12 residues. Trimming cost V 1 base and J 8 bases, with 11 bases left between them. CDR3 protein: CSVEASGEGYTF. Here the CDR3 DNA reads TGCAGCGTTGAAGCTTCAGGGGAAGGCTACACCTTC.

The rearrangement joins TRBV27 to TRBJ1-4; the D gene is possibly TRBD1 (6 bases). This CDR3 spans 14 amino acids. V lost 6 bases, J lost 3 bases, and 11 bases lay in between. Germline CDR1 and CDR2: MNHEY and SMNVEV (reference sequence). DNA for the CDR3: TGTGCCAGCAGCCAGGGGTTGCCTAATGAAAAACTGTTTTTT. This codes for CASSQGLPNEKLFF.

This chain joins TRBV28 and TRBJ2-7; D may correspond to TRBD1 or TRBD2 (5 bases each). The CDR3 runs to 14 residues. Per the germline V gene, CDR1 is MDHEN and CDR2 is SYDVKM. With 3 bases removed from V and 5 bases from J, the gap between germline ends came to 14 bases. The CDR3 DNA follows: TGTGCCAGCAGTTTTCTGAGGGGAGCGGACGAGCAGTACTTC. This sequence encodes CASSFLRGADEQYF. Complete variable domain (other parts from reference TRBV28 and TRBJ2-7): DVKVTQSSRYLVKRTGEKVFLECVQDMDHENMFWYRQDPGLGLRLIYFSYDVKMKEKGDIPEGYSVSREKKERFSLILESASTNQTSMYLCASSFLRGADEQYFGPGTRLTVT.

The chain couples TRBV2 to TRBJ2-7; D remains unclear. CDR3 length: 13 amino acids. CDR1 and CDR2 from the germline V gene are SNHLY and FYNNEI. V was cut by 9 bases and J by 0 bases, with 12 bases left in between. CDR3 sequence: CASRVSSSYEQYF. The DNA for the CDR3 is TGTGCCAGTAGGGTGTCTAGCTCCTACGAGCAGTACTTC.

The chain uses TRBV29-1 and TRBJ2-2; unclear D gene. The V gene lost 6 bases and the J gene lost 0 bases, with 8 bases spanning the gap. Germline V gene sequence: CDR1 SQVTM, CDR2 ANQGSEA. This CDR3 is built from 13 residues. CDR3 nucleotides: TGCAGCGTCCTAGGAACGAACACCGGGGAGCTGTTTTTT. This codes for CSVLGTNTGELFF.